Following are 22 T cell receptor beta chains from one sample sequenced in a study of T cell responses to AZD1222 COVID-19 vaccine. Using immunoSEQ multiplex PCR, the repertoire was profiled, and TCRdb retains in-frame clones only, with some absent. The sample has approximately 99,000 clones, approximately 89% seen once; the top ten hold 3.1%. This sample comprised peripheral blood, obtained on day 0 of MenACWY control vaccination. These TCRs come from an adult in good health.

This chain connects TRBV27 to TRBJ1-2, with no clear D. Trimming left V 1 base short and J 2 bases short, with 8 bases between. The CDR3 is made up of 14 amino acids. Per the germline V gene, CDR1 is MNHEY and CDR2 is SMNVEV (reference sequence). DNA of the CDR3: TGTGCCAGCAGTTTATACCCTGAAAACTATGGCTACACCTTC. Protein product: CASSLYPENYGYTF.

This chain connects TRBV12-3 or TRBV12-4 to TRBJ1-2; D unclear. V dropped 5 bases and J dropped 4 bases, with 8 bases sitting between them. This CDR3 contains 12 residues. The CDR3 loop is CASSPLGYGYTF. The CDR3 DNA is TGTGCCAGCAGTCCCCTAGGCTATGGCTACACCTTC.

The genes are TRBV27 and TRBJ2-1; TRBD1 aligns across 7 bases. CDR1 is MNHEY, CDR2 SMNVEV, per germline (reference sequence). V shed 4 bases, J shed 5 bases, and the junction held 11 bases outside the gene matches. CDR3 length: 16 residues. CDR3 loop: CASSSSTGEINNEQFF. Here the CDR3 DNA reads TGTGCCAGCAGTTCTTCAACAGGGGAAATAAACAATGAGCAGTTCTTC.

J is TRBJ2-7 and V is TRBV5-1; the D gene is possibly TRBD1 (5 bases). V was clipped by 4 bases and J by 2 bases, with 16 bases between them. The length of the CDR3 is 15 residues. The germline CDR1 and CDR2 sequences are SGHRS and YFSETQ. The CDR3 here is CASSPDIGFAYEQYF. CDR3 nucleotide sequence: TGCGCCAGCAGCCCGGACATCGGGTTCGCCTACGAGCAGTACTTC.

This sequence joins TRBV5-1 and TRBJ1-1, with D perhaps TRBD1 (5 bases). Germline V gene sequence: CDR1 SGHRS, CDR2 YFSETQ. The CDR3 runs to 16 residues. V lost 2 bases, J lost 0 bases, and 14 bases lay in between. The CDR3 loop is CASSFGTAILNTEAFF. CDR3 nucleotides: TGCGCCAGCAGCTTTGGGACGGCTATCCTGAACACTGAAGCTTTCTTT.

The chain uses TRBV28 and TRBJ2-7; D possibly corresponds to TRBD1 (5 bases). Trimming cost V 2 bases and J 6 bases, with 8 bases left between them. The V gene's germline CDR1 is MDHEN and CDR2 SYDVKM. This CDR3 has 12 residues. The CDR3 DNA is TGTGCCAGCAGTTTAGGGCAGGGCGAGCAGTACTTC. Its translation: CASSLGQGEQYF.

This clone was picked up a small number of times. CDR3 residues: CASSIDRRGNTEAFF. CDR3 in DNA: TGTGCCAGTAGTATCGACCGCCGGGGGAACACTGAAGCTTTCTTT. The chain employs TRBV19 and TRBJ1-1; D is unresolved. CDR1 and CDR2 from the germline V gene are LNHDA and SQIVND (reference sequence). The ends were cut back, 3 bases at V and 1 base at J, with 12 bases in the middle. This CDR3 has 15 amino acids.

The chain couples TRBV5-1 to TRBJ2-1; the match to TRBD1 covers 9 bases. Germline loops: CDR1 SGHRS, CDR2 YFSETQ. J gave up 9 bases and V 2 bases, and 12 bases lay outside the gene matches. The CDR3 length is 16 residues. The CDR3 DNA reads as TGCGCCAGCAGCTTCGCCGGGACAGGGCCAACAACTGAGCAGTTCTTC. Encoded protein: CASSFAGTGPTTEQFF.

The chain joins TRBV9 to TRBJ1-2; D gene unclear. The CDR3 has 14 amino acids. V was pared by 4 bases and J by 3 bases, with 13 bases between. Germline CDR1 SGDLS, CDR2 YYNGEE. The CDR3 protein is CASSPTSADYGYTF. The DNA of the CDR3 is TGTGCCAGCAGCCCGACGTCGGCGGACTATGGCTACACCTTC.

The chain recombines TRBV27 with TRBJ1-6; 7 bases fit TRBD1. Germline V gene lookup returns CDR1 MNHEY and CDR2 SMNVEV (reference sequence). CDR3 size: 14 residues. V gave up 7 bases and J gave up 6 bases; unmatched junction bases: 6. The DNA for the CDR3 is TGTGCCAGCACCACCAGGGGGAGTAATTCACCCCTCCACTTT. Translated, it gives CASTTRGSNSPLHF.

As concerns this clone: Its ends do not fully match the called genes, so a read error is possible. V is TRBV18 and J is TRBJ2-7; TRBD2 is a possible D gene (5 bases). Germline V CDR1 and CDR2: KGHSH, LQKENI. The CDR3 has 14 residues. The CDR3 region is CASSPPARAGEQYF. CDR3 nucleotide sequence: TGTGCCAGCTCACCACCAGCCCGTGCGGGCGAGCAATACTTC.

The CDR3 DNA sequence: TGTGCCAGCAGTTTATCAGGGGGGGATAACTATGGCTACACCTTC. Its translation: CASSLSGGDNYGYTF. The chain is built from TRBV27 and TRBJ1-2, with D possibly TRBD1 on 6 matching bases. From germline, CDR1 is MNHEY and CDR2 SMNVEV (reference sequence). V lost 0 bases and J 1 base, leaving 9 bases between the germline ends. This CDR3 has 15 amino acids.

V and J are TRBV3-1 (or the pseudogene TRBV3-2) and TRBJ2-1; the match to TRBD2 covers 7 bases. Germline assignment: CDR1 LGHDT and CDR2 YNNKEL (reference sequence). The CDR3 covers 14 residues. Trimming removed 4 bases from V and 8 bases from J; junction bases left unmatched: 8. The CDR3 DNA reads as TGTGCCAGCAGCCGGGGGGGTGGCTGGGATGAGCAGTTCTTC. The encoded protein is CASSRGGGWDEQFF.

The V gene is TRBV2, the J gene TRBJ2-7; D is undetermined. The CDR3 contains 13 residues. Trimming removed 3 bases at V and 3 bases at J, with 9 bases between. Per germline, CDR1 SNHLY and CDR2 FYNNEI. CDR3 protein: CASSDSGLYEQYF. The CDR3 nucleotides read TGTGCCAGCAGTGACTCAGGTCTCTACGAGCAGTACTTC.

The chain has TRBV3-1 (or the pseudogene TRBV3-2) and TRBJ1-1; tentative D call: TRBD1 (6 bases). V dropped 4 bases and J dropped 10 bases, with 19 bases sitting between them. CDR1 and CDR2 from the germline V gene are LGHDT and YNNKEL (reference sequence). The CDR3 has 14 amino acids. The CDR3 DNA follows: TGTGCCAGCAGCCCCTCCGTCGGGGGGCCCGGAGCTTTCTTT. It is translated as CASSPSVGGPGAFF.

This chain links TRBV6-5 with TRBJ2-7; unclear D gene. V was shortened by 5 bases and J by 0 bases, with 11 bases between the two germline ends. Germline CDR1 reads MNHEY; CDR2 reads SVGAGI. There are 14 residues in the CDR3. CDR3: CASSPGLDSYEQYF. In DNA, the CDR3 is TGTGCCAGCAGTCCGGGCCTAGACTCCTACGAGCAGTACTTC.

The V gene is TRBV6-5, the J gene TRBJ2-7; TRBD1 agrees at 9 bases. Germline CDR1 is MNHEY and CDR2 is SVGAGI. V trimming: 11 bases; J trimming: 0 bases; junction bases outside the gene matches: 11. The CDR3 totals 15 residues. DNA for the CDR3: TGTGCCCACAGCCCACAGGGGGCTGTCTCCTACGAGCAGTACTTC. The encoded protein is CAHSPQGAVSYEQYF.

This clone was observed a single time. This chain links TRBV7-9 with TRBJ2-3; D is unclear. Per the germline V gene, CDR1 is SEHNR and CDR2 is FQNEAQ (reference sequence). Trimming took 5 bases from V and 0 from J, leaving 9 bases between them. The CDR3 sequence is 14 residues long. Here the CDR3 DNA reads TGTGCCAGCAGCCCCTTGAGCAGCACAGATACGCAGTATTTT. Translating it yields CASSPLSSTDTQYF. The entire variable domain, with the rest obtained from reference TRBV7-9 and TRBJ2-3, is as follows: DTGVSQNPRHKITKRGQNVTFRCDPISEHNRLYWYRQTLGQGPEFLTYFQNEAQLEKSRLLSDRFSAERPKGSFSTLEIQRTEQGDSAMYLCASSPLSSTDTQYFGPGTRLTVL.

V usage is TRBV5-6 and J usage is TRBJ2-7; D unclear. The CDR3 runs to 12 residues. Trimming removed 4 bases from V and 5 bases from J, with 10 bases in between. The germline V gene has CDR1 SGHDT and CDR2 YYEEEE. In nucleotides, the CDR3 is TGTGCCAGCAGCCCCGGACCGAACGAGCAGTACTTC. It yields the protein CASSPGPNEQYF.

The table lists this clone with a count of one. This chain connects TRBV7-9 to TRBJ1-4; D call uncertain. Trimming cost V 0 bases and J 6 bases, with 11 bases left between them. This CDR3 spans 15 amino acids. Germline V CDR1 and CDR2: SEHNR, FQNEAQ (reference sequence). The DNA of the CDR3 is TGTGCCAGCAGCTTAGCTCGTCTCGGGCATGAAAAACTGTTTTTT. It yields the protein CASSLARLGHEKLFF.

The CDR3 loop reads CASSQDWDNEQFF. The CDR3 DNA reads TGCGCCAGCAGCCAAGACTGGGACAATGAGCAGTTCTTC. The chain is built from TRBV4-1 and TRBJ2-1; D is ambiguous. Germline CDR1 is MGHRA and CDR2 is YSYEKL. V was trimmed by 0 bases and J by 5 bases, leaving 5 bases between them. CDR3 length: 13 amino acids.

V gene TRBV2 combines with J gene TRBJ1-1, with D tentatively TRBD1 (5 bases). The germline V and J ends were trimmed by 6 bases and 6 bases, with 14 bases remaining between them. Germline CDR1 is SNHLY and CDR2 is FYNNEI. This CDR3 is 13 amino acids long. The CDR3 nucleotides are TGTGCCAGCAGGGGGAGGGGAATCGCTGAAGCTTTCTTT. It translates to CASRGRGIAEAFF.